This T cell receptor beta chain was identified in a study of OX40 agonist ivuxolimab in advanced cancers. Study context: Patients received the agonistic anti-OX40 (CD134) antibody ivuxolimab. A mean age of approximately 64 years, range 23 to 79, was recorded, and under 85% were male. Two patients with cutaneous melanoma and one with hepatocellular carcinoma, three in total, showed partial responses.

Study-level findings and limits: The investigators did not determine what antigen specificity the expanded peripheral T cells had.

Germline V gene lookup returns CDR1 MNHEY and CDR2 SMNVEV (reference sequence). With 6 bases removed from V and 1 base from J, the gap between germline ends came to 9 bases. This CDR3 contains 13 residues. Using immunoSEQ multiplex PCR, the repertoire was profiled, and TCRdb retains in-frame clones only, with some absent. This table has around 76,000 clones, around four fifths appearing once. This clone was seen repeatedly, ten times or more. Its cognate antigen is unknown. Sequencing was performed on CD4+ or CD8+ T cells sorted from blood, taken in a trial of the OX40 agonist ivuxolimab. The sequence came from an adult with an advanced solid tumor such as melanoma, head and neck, liver or kidney cancer. The chain employs TRBV27 and TRBJ1-2; weak D call: TRBD1 (6 bases). Here the CDR3 DNA reads TGTGCCAGCAGACCGGGACATAACTATGGCTACACCTTC. As protein: CASRPGHNYGYTF.